This TCR beta chain was captured in a study of CD8 T cells in acute hepatitis C reinfection (dated by TCRdb to the early 2020s). Regarding the study in general: This study examined the TCRbeta repertoire of CD8+ T cells that recognize the HCV NS3-1073 epitope, both during acute infection and after viral clearance. Paired acute and follow-up samples were contributed by four spontaneous resolvers.

Results and caveats for the whole study, not just this receptor: High diversity was observed in NS3-1073 specific repertoires, and no significant differences in diversity were found between acute resolver, follow-up resolver and acute chronic samples. All groups preferentially used the TRBV04 and TRBV06 gene families, and overrepresentation in the naive pool did not explain this preferential usage. Chronically infected subjects had no follow-up repertoires because NS3-1073 specific cells were too rare to sort. Because bulk sequencing was performed on the TCRbeta chain only, alphabeta pairing of public clonotypes could not be determined. About 13 public clonotypes were found regardless of outcome, and V04-02/J02-02 was used by one public clonotype. Few CDR3 sequences were shared with other epitopes, and differences in sequencing approaches may have limited exact matching.

The CDR3 contains 13 residues, cysteine and phenylalanine counted. Only the CDR3 part of the read is kept: 39 bases, read in frame from the first base. Reading the germline V gene (reference sequence) gives CDR1 SEHNR and CDR2 FQNEAQ. V and J lose 2 bases and 5 bases, and a span of 7 bases separates them. Points on this clone: It lacks a known antigen. Base qualities are missing; no much larger clone stands one base away.

Explained via the paper, the time point label denotes: naive CD8 control sorted from an acute-time-point sample. Enrolled in the Montreal Hepatitis C Cohort (HEPCO) in Canada, the donors were people who inject drugs, and these donors were followed every 3 months. Acute primary HCV infection was defined as a positive HCV RNA or antibody test after a negative test within the previous 24 weeks. CD3, CD8 and CD45RO antibodies were used for surface staining, and dead cells were excluded with an aqua fixable dye. Among the cohort members were several spontaneous resolvers, with spontaneous resolution defined as HCV RNA clearance within 24 weeks. Negative selection by means of the MACS CD8+ T cell Isolation Kit yielded CD8+ T cells from peripheral blood mononuclear cells recovered from cryopreservation by thawing. Sorting of the cells was done on a BD FACSAria II cell sorter. Genomic DNA was extracted from the FACS-sorted cells, and the TCRbeta chains were sequenced by the commercial immunoSEQ service. Concerning the study's data processing: The repertoire data were analyzed using ImmunoSEQ Analyzer software v3.0 and R v3.5.1. Sequences containing stop codons or out-of-frame rearrangements were removed, so only productive rearrangements were analyzed. The sequencing provider supplied the metrics for Simpson diversity, Shannon entropy, CDR3 length and nucleotide addition. Based on frequency, clonotypes were placed into dominant, sub-dominant, low or lowest abundance groups, and clonotypes under 0.1% were left out of most analyses. A CDR3 amino acid clonotype was designated public if detected in at least two subjects at a cumulative frequency of at least 0.5%. TCRdb stores this immuneACCESS table with in-frame sequences only. Part of the clones is absent; in the studies checked, under half of the shortfall reflects unresolved V genes, and no reason is known for the rest. That table supplies the V and J calls and clone size; D and trimming were determined from the DNA. This sample gives tens of thousands of clones in total; 70% to 90% of them show up just once. 11% of the sample is taken by the ten largest.

This TCR came from a woman aged 18-35 years who spontaneously cleared hepatitis C infection. The sample consisted of naive CD8+ T cells from PBMCs. According to the study, the label for this sample's cell subset or site signals: sorted total naive CD45RO-negative CD8+ T cells. The V and J segments used are TRBV7-9 and TRBJ2-1; TRBD1 is perhaps the D gene, given 6 matching bases. The CDR3 here reads CASSLTGNNEQFF. The DNA is as follows: TGTGCCAGCAGCTTAACAGGGAACAATGAGCAGTTCTTC. The variable domain in full, with residues beyond the CDR3 obtained from the reference TRBV7-9 and TRBJ2-1 genes, is DTGVSQNPRHKITKRGQNVTFRCDPISEHNRLYWYRQTLGQGPEFLTYFQNEAQLEKSRLLSDRFSAERPKGSFSTLEIQRTEQGDSAMYLCASSLTGNNEQFFGPGTRLTVL.